There are a few counts of the clone carrying this TCR beta chain. Antigen unknown. The germline CDR1 and CDR2 sequences are MNHNY and SVGAGI (reference sequence). V was shortened by 7 bases and J by 0 bases, with 10 bases between the two germline ends. The CDR3 consists of 14 residues. The data stem from a study of T-cell memory formation after mild COVID-19. General study points: Contracting clones, day 15 to 85, had balanced CD4/CD8, and later expanders favored CD4+.

cDNA libraries for TCR alpha and TCR beta, carrying sample barcodes and UMIs, came from 5'RACE with constant-segment primers. TCRdb processed the 5' RACE reads anew with MiXCR; each CDR3 protein has one entry. The sample contains more than 350,000 distinct CDR3 sequences, about a sixth of which appear only once. Input material: PBMCs or a T cell subset sorted from them (not recorded which). This chain joins TRBV6-6 and TRBJ1-5, with no clear D. The TCR sequence derives from a man between 18 and 35 years old who had mild COVID-19 (a few samples of this study predate the infection). Cell type and time point are not known. The CDR3, as DNA: TGTGCCAGCACCATAGAAGTTAGCAATCAGCCCCAGCATTTT. This sequence encodes CASTIEVSNQPQHF.